What follows is one T cell receptor (beta chain) and its context. A read error is likely, as this CDR3 ends without the conserved phenylalanine or tryptophan. The authors built TCR beta libraries using iRepertoire HTBI primers and Arm-PCR of CDR3 regions. TCRdb redid the calling of the multiplex PCR reads with MiXCR, one entry per CDR3 protein. The table shows approximately 440,000 distinct CDR3 sequences, with about 25% occurring only once. This sample stems from a study of regulatory T cells in long-lasting Graves disease. Specified time point: persistent/refractory GD, antithyroid drugs over 5 years with positive TRAb. RNA from PBMCs was the source of the TCR library. It was an endocrinology department in Xi'an, China, that provided the patients. V was cut by 0 bases and J by 7 bases, with 4 bases left in between. This CDR3 comprises 13 residues.

Sequenced here: peripheral blood mononuclear cells (PBMCs), sampled when the disease was refractory, from a patient treated with antithyroid drugs. The chain carries TRBV12-3 or TRBV12-4 and TRBJ1-6; D ambiguous. The clonotype comes from a female donor with Graves disease. The CDR3 DNA sequence: TGTGCCAGCAGTTTAGCGGGAAATTCACCCCTCCACCTT. It translates to CASSLAGNSPLHL.